A single sample gave rise to the 20 T cell receptor beta chains below, sequenced in a study. TCRdb processed the 5' RACE reads anew with MiXCR; each CDR3 protein has one entry. This repertoire shows 55,000 to 75,000 distinct CDR3 sequences, approximately 29% found once; its top ten account for 2% to 2.5%. Sequenced: tumor-infiltrating naive CD4+ T cells sorted from the breast tumor. Described subset: naive CD4+ T cells, CD4+CD45RA+CD25-. The receptor set was obtained from a female donor with breast cancer.

This clonotype was seen only a few times. The chain carries TRBV7-2 and TRBJ2-5, with D perhaps matching TRBD1 (5 bases). CDR3 size: 13 residues. The ends were cut back, 1 base at V and 5 bases at J, with 8 bases in the middle. The germline V gene has CDR1 SGHTA and CDR2 FQGNSA. CDR3 sequence: CASSLGGLETQYF. As DNA, the CDR3 is TGTGCCAGCAGCTTAGGGGGCCTGGAGACCCAGTACTTC.

There are a few counts of this clonotype. This chain links TRBV5-1 with TRBJ2-1; 11 bases are a match to TRBD1. Germline V gene lookup returns CDR1 SGHRS and CDR2 YFSETQ. CDR3 length equals 16 residues. The ends lost 0 bases at V and 6 bases at J; junction bases unmatched: 5. CDR3 sequence (DNA): TGCGCCAGCAGCTTGGGGGGACAGGGGGTTTTCAATGAGCAGTTCTTC. This sequence encodes CASSLGGQGVFNEQFF.

This chain connects TRBV10-1 to TRBJ2-3; D ambiguous. The CDR3 spans 15 residues. V shed 2 bases and J shed 1 base, with 10 bases lying between them. Germline V CDR1 and CDR2: WNHNN, SYGVQD (reference sequence). The CDR3 is CASSEVAGGTDTQYF. In DNA form, the CDR3 reads TGCGCCAGCAGTGAGGTCGCTGGCGGCACAGATACGCAGTATTTT.

This clonotype has a handful of counts. This chain links TRBV28 with TRBJ1-1, with 7 bases aligning to TRBD1. The germline gives CDR1 MDHEN, CDR2 SYDVKM. Trimming removed 5 bases from V and 11 bases from J; junction bases left unmatched: 14. The CDR3 is made up of 14 amino acids. For the CDR3, the DNA is TGTGCCAGCAGTACGATGGACAGGCCTCAAAGGGCTTTCTTT. Translation: CASSTMDRPQRAFF. The full variable domain, completed using reference TRBV28 and TRBJ1-1, is DVKVTQSSRYLVKRTGEKVFLECVQDMDHENMFWYRQDPGLGLRLIYFSYDVKMKEKGDIPEGYSVSREKKERFSLILESASTNQTSMYLCASSTMDRPQRAFFGQGTRLTVV.

This clonotype occurred a few times. A much larger clone lies a single base off, so this may be a read error. The chain recombines TRBV20-1 with TRBJ2-1; no firm D call. The CDR3 is 13 amino acids. CDR1 is DFQATT and CDR2 is SNEGSKA in the germline V gene (reference sequence). CDR3 DNA: TGCACCCCCATGACACCACCTAGGAATGGGCAGTTCTTC. Encoded protein: CTPMTPPRNGQFF.

This rearrangement joins TRBV7-3 to TRBJ2-1; 7 bases match TRBD2. From germline, CDR1 is SGHTA and CDR2 FQGTGA. Trimming took 4 bases from V and 10 from J; bases not matched to a gene: 13. CDR3 size: 15 residues. The CDR3, as DNA: TGTGCCAGCAGCTCCACTGGGGCGGGGGAGCGAGAGCAGTTCTTC. Encoded protein: CASSSTGAGEREQFF.

This clonotype was observed a few times. The V gene is TRBV9, the J gene TRBJ2-2; TRBD2 agrees at 8 bases. V shed 1 base, J shed 4 bases, and the junction held 6 bases outside the gene matches. The CDR3 has 16 residues. Germline lookup yields CDR1 SGDLS and CDR2 YYNGEE. The CDR3: CASSVSVTSVTGELFF. CDR3 DNA sequence: TGTGCCAGCAGCGTATCCGTGACTAGCGTCACCGGGGAGCTGTTTTTT. Complete variable domain (other parts from reference TRBV9 and TRBJ2-2): DSGVTQTPKHLITATGQRVTLRCSPRSGDLSVYWYQQSLDQGLQFLIQYYNGEERAKGNILERFSAQQFPDLHSELNLSSLELGDSALYFCASSVSVTSVTGELFFGEGSRLTVL.

The chain is built from TRBV14 and TRBJ1-1; TRBD1 matches at 8 bases. Germline V CDR1 and CDR2: SGHDN, FVKESK. The CDR3 contains 15 residues. V was pared by 4 bases and J by 5 bases, with 9 bases of the junction left unmatched. DNA for the CDR3: TGTGCCAGCAGCCCCCGCAGGGGGCGATGGACTGAAGCTTTCTTT. Translated, it gives CASSPRRGRWTEAFF.

This clonotype appeared a few times. The V call is TRBV18, the J call TRBJ2-4, with D perhaps matching TRBD2 (6 bases). Germline V gene sequence: CDR1 KGHSH, CDR2 LQKENI. Trimming took 2 bases from V and 0 from J, leaving 11 bases between them. The CDR3 has 16 residues. CDR3 in amino acids: CASSPGSGLAKNIQYF. In DNA form, the CDR3 reads TGTGCCAGCTCACCAGGTAGCGGACTAGCCAAAAACATTCAGTACTTC.

On this clonotype: Germline and junction disagree at one end, which may indicate a read error. The chain employs TRBV5-5 and TRBJ1-1; D might be TRBD1 (5 bases). The CDR3 sequence is 17 residues long. Germline loops: CDR1 SGHKS, CDR2 YYEKEE (reference sequence). The CDR3 DNA follows: TGTGCTAGCAGCTTGGTATTTGGCAGGGCACTGAACACTGAAGCTTCCTTT. Protein product: CASSLVFGRALNTEASF.

This clonotype was seen more than once but under ten times. V gene TRBV12-3 or TRBV12-4 combines with J gene TRBJ1-1; 9 bases line up with TRBD1. Trimming took 7 bases from V and 4 from J; bases not matched to a gene: 10. The CDR3 is made up of 15 amino acids. The CDR3 protein is CASTRDRVKLTEAFF. The CDR3 DNA sequence: TGTGCCAGCACTCGGGACAGGGTAAAGCTCACTGAAGCTTTCTTT.

This clonotype has only a few counts. The chain joins TRBV7-3 to TRBJ2-2; D not resolved. The ends were cut back, 2 bases at V and 1 base at J, with 8 bases in the middle. This CDR3 has 15 residues. CDR1 is SGHTA, CDR2 FQGTGA, per germline. The CDR3 reads CASSLGPGNTGELFF. In DNA, the CDR3 is TGTGCCAGCAGCTTAGGGCCAGGGAACACCGGGGAGCTGTTTTTT.

This clonotype is medium-sized in the sample. The genes are TRBV27 and TRBJ1-6; possible D gene TRBD1, 6 bases. This CDR3 spans 15 amino acids. V was trimmed by 5 bases and J by 0 bases, leaving 8 bases between them. Germline lookup yields CDR1 MNHEY and CDR2 SMNVEV (reference sequence). Here the CDR3 reads CASSGTISYNSPLHF. The CDR3, as DNA: TGTGCCAGCAGTGGGACAATCTCCTATAATTCACCCCTCCACTTT.

The V call is TRBV14, the J call TRBJ2-2; perhaps TRBD2 as D (5 bases). This CDR3 is 16 amino acids long. Deletions cut 3 bases from V and 0 bases from J, with 11 bases between. From germline, CDR1 is SGHDN and CDR2 FVKESK. The CDR3 region is CASSQFVGANTGELFF. In DNA, the CDR3 is TGTGCCAGCAGCCAGTTCGTCGGGGCGAACACCGGGGAGCTGTTTTTT.

This clonotype has only a few counts. CDR3 in amino acids: CASSYGTTYEQYF. DNA of the CDR3: TGTGCCAGCAGCTACGGGACAACCTACGAGCAGTACTTC. J is TRBJ2-7 and V is TRBV5-6, with D perhaps TRBD1 (6 bases). The CDR3 sequence is 13 residues long. Trimming stripped 3 bases from V and 2 bases from J, with 9 bases between. Germline assignment: CDR1 SGHDT and CDR2 YYEEEE.

There are a few counts of this clonotype. The chain has TRBV10-3 and TRBJ1-6; 7 positions match TRBD1. This CDR3 contains 13 residues. CDR1 is ENHRY and CDR2 is SYGVKD in the germline V gene. V lost 10 bases, J lost 7 bases, and 7 bases stayed unmatched. CDR3 DNA: TGTGCCACAGCGACAGGGAAAAATTCACCCCTCCACTTT. Protein product: CATATGKNSPLHF.

Concerning this clonotype: A much larger clone differs by one base, so this may be a read error. The V gene is TRBV4-3, the J gene TRBJ1-1; 7 nucleotides match TRBD1. The CDR3 length is 14 residues. Per germline, CDR1 LGHNA and CDR2 YSLEER. In DNA form, the CDR3 reads TGCACCAGCAGCCAAGGGGTCGGACAGGATCGAGCTTTCTTT. Its protein product is CTSSQGVGQDRAFF.

This chain uses TRBV6-2 or TRBV6-3 with TRBJ2-7; tentatively, D is TRBD2 (5 bases). The CDR3 length is 11 residues. Trimming stripped 10 bases from V and 3 bases from J, with 10 bases between. The V gene's germline CDR1 is MNHEY and CDR2 SVGEGT. The CDR3 coding sequence is TGTGCCACCCTCGGACTCTACGAGCAGTACTTC. Its protein product is CATLGLYEQYF.

This clonotype was seen more than once but under ten times. The chain links TRBV7-2 to TRBJ1-1, with D unresolved. The CDR3 consists of 14 residues. Trimming took 0 bases from V and 7 from J, leaving 12 bases between them. Germline V gene data show CDR1 as SGHTA and CDR2 as FQGNSA. The CDR3 protein is CASSLASEDFEAFF. DNA of the CDR3: TGTGCCAGCAGCTTAGCTTCGGAAGATTTTGAAGCTTTCTTT. The whole variable domain, filled in from reference TRBV7-2 and TRBJ1-1, reads GAGVSQSPSNKVTEKGKDVELRCDPISGHTALYWYRQSLGQGLEFLIYFQGNSAPDKSGLPSDRFSAERTGGSVSTLTIQRTQQEDSAVYLCASSLASEDFEAFFGQGTRLTVV.

The chain employs TRBV7-2 and TRBJ1-2; D not resolved. Germline CDR1 and CDR2: SGHTA and FQGNSA. V dropped 1 base and J dropped 9 bases, with 12 bases sitting between them. This CDR3 has 13 residues. In DNA, the CDR3 is TGTGCCAGCAGCTTAGTTGGAACAGACCGCTACACCTTC. Its protein product is CASSLVGTDRYTF.